Below, 29 T cell receptor beta chains from the same sample are listed, as sequenced in a study of cytomegalovirus exposure and HLA in healthy donors. PCR primers comprised 60 Vbeta and 13 Jbeta primers. Method: immunoSEQ multiplex PCR; TCRdb's copy keeps in-frame clones and lacks some. Among about 100,000 clones listed, around 82% were seen once. Sequenced material: PBMCs. These receptors came from an older woman in good health and CMV-seronegative.

This clone was observed a few times. The V gene is TRBV27, the J gene TRBJ1-1, with 8 bases identical to TRBD1. CDR1 is MNHEY and CDR2 is SMNVEV in the germline V gene (reference sequence). The CDR3 has 14 residues. V was clipped by 5 bases and J by 2 bases; unmatched bases: 4. CDR3 protein: CASSPRGPNTEAFF. In nucleotides, the CDR3 is TGTGCCAGCAGTCCCAGGGGGCCCAACACTGAAGCTTTCTTT.

This clone has a handful of counts. The chain has TRBV29-1 and TRBJ1-2; TRBD1 matches 8 bases. V lost 6 bases to trimming and J lost 4 bases; unmatched junction nucleotides: 7. The germline V gene encodes CDR1 SQVTM and CDR2 ANQGSEA. The CDR3 length is 13 residues. CDR3 in amino acids: CSVWTGNAYGYTF. The CDR3 bases are TGCAGCGTGTGGACAGGGAACGCCTATGGCTACACCTTC. Variable domain in full (rest from reference TRBV29-1 and TRBJ1-2): SAVISQKPSRDICQRGTSLTIQCQVDSQVTMMFWYRQQPGQSLTLIATANQGSEATYESGFVIDKFPISRPNLTFSTLTVSNMSPEDSSIYLCSVWTGNAYGYTFGSGTRLTVV.

This chain joins TRBV2 and TRBJ1-2; tentatively, D is TRBD1 (6 bases). Germline loops: CDR1 SNHLY, CDR2 FYNNEI. The CDR3 sequence is 12 residues long. DNA for the CDR3: TGTGCAGACGCCTTAGGGGGTTATGGCTACACCTTC. It yields the protein CADALGGYGYTF.

In this sample, this clone turned up a few times. The rearrangement joins TRBV6-5 to TRBJ1-5; TRBD1 might be the D (5 bases). The ends were cut back, 6 bases at V and 6 bases at J, with 12 bases in the middle. Germline lookup yields CDR1 MNHEY and CDR2 SVGAGI. CDR3 length equals 13 residues. CDR3 residues: CASRSLQGQPQHF. The CDR3 DNA is TGTGCCAGCAGAAGTCTGCAGGGTCAGCCCCAGCATTTT.

This clone was picked up a small number of times. The V gene is TRBV29-1, the J gene TRBJ2-5; D unresolved. The V end lost 4 bases, the J end lost 5 bases, and 8 bases lay between the germline ends. The CDR3 totals 11 residues. Germline values: CDR1 SQVTM, CDR2 ANQGSEA. The CDR3 nucleotides are TGCAGCGTTGTACCAGCGGAGACCCAGTACTTC. Translation: CSVVPAETQYF. Using reference TRBV29-1 and TRBJ2-5 for the parts outside the CDR3, the full variable domain is SAVISQKPSRDICQRGTSLTIQCQVDSQVTMMFWYRQQPGQSLTLIATANQGSEATYESGFVIDKFPISRPNLTFSTLTVSNMSPEDSSIYLCSVVPAETQYFGPGTRLLVL.

V gene TRBV28 combines with J gene TRBJ1-5, with D possibly matching TRBD1 (6 bases). Trimming took off 5 bases at V and 4 bases at J, with 18 bases between the two ends. This CDR3 is built from 16 residues. The germline gives CDR1 MDHEN, CDR2 SYDVKM. CDR3 sequence: CASSPQGFSSNQPQHF. The CDR3 nucleotides are TGTGCCAGCAGTCCACAGGGTTTTTCTAGTAATCAGCCCCAGCATTTT. Drawing the rest from reference TRBV28 and TRBJ1-5, the complete variable domain is DVKVTQSSRYLVKRTGEKVFLECVQDMDHENMFWYRQDPGLGLRLIYFSYDVKMKEKGDIPEGYSVSREKKERFSLILESASTNQTSMYLCASSPQGFSSNQPQHFGDGTRLSIL.

The CDR3 coding sequence is TGCGCCAGCAGCCAAGGACGACTCCGGCCAAACTCTGGAAACACCATATATTTT. The encoded protein is CASSQGRLRPNSGNTIYF. The chain recombines TRBV4-3 with TRBJ1-3; no firm D call. Trimming took off 1 base at V and 0 bases at J, with 16 bases between the two ends. The germline CDR1 and CDR2 sequences are LGHNA and YSLEER. The length of the CDR3 is 18 residues.

The V gene is TRBV29-1, the J gene TRBJ1-2, with 7 bases fitting TRBD1. This CDR3 has 14 residues. Germline values: CDR1 SQVTM, CDR2 ANQGSEA. The CDR3 protein is CSLNPRGQNYGYTF. The DNA for the CDR3 is TGCAGTCTCAATCCAAGGGGGCAGAACTATGGCTACACCTTC.

The V gene is TRBV6-1, the J gene TRBJ2-3; tentatively, D is TRBD2 (6 bases). The CDR3 is 12 amino acids. Trimming left V 7 bases short and J 5 bases short, with 10 bases between. The V gene's germline CDR1 is MNHNS and CDR2 SASEGT. This CDR3 is CASIGRLDTQYF. In DNA form, the CDR3 reads TGTGCCAGCATTGGGAGGCTAGATACGCAGTATTTT.

The chain carries TRBV11-2 and TRBJ2-5, with 7 bases identical to TRBD2. CDR1 is SGHAT and CDR2 is FQNNGV in the germline V gene. The CDR3 covers 17 residues. The junction had 13 bases not matched to a gene; V was cut back by 1 base and J by 5 bases. CDR3 nucleotide sequence: TGTGCCAGCAGCTTAGGTCGCTTGGCTAGCGGTAGGGAGACCCAGTACTTC. Protein sequence: CASSLGRLASGRETQYF. Filled out from reference TRBV11-2 and TRBJ2-5, the complete variable domain reads EAGVAQSPRYKIIEKRQSVAFWCNPISGHATLYWYQQILGQGPKLLIQFQNNGVVDDSQLPKDRFSAERLKGVDSTLKIQPAKLEDSAVYLCASSLGRLASGRETQYFGPGTRLLVL.

The chain employs TRBV6-5 and TRBJ2-1, with 8 bases aligning to TRBD1. Germline CDR1 is MNHEY and CDR2 is SVGAGI. The junction had 8 bases not matched to a gene; V was cut back by 6 bases and J by 4 bases. This CDR3 has 15 residues. The DNA for the CDR3 is TGTGCCAGCAGACCGACAGGGGCTCCTTACAATGAGCAGTTCTTC. Its protein product is CASRPTGAPYNEQFF.

This clone appeared a few times. The genes are TRBV4-3 and TRBJ2-6; 8 bases agree with TRBD1. Trimming took 0 bases from V and 0 from J; bases not matched to a gene: 1. From germline, CDR1 is LGHNA and CDR2 YSLEER. This CDR3 spans 17 amino acids. The CDR3 sequence is CASSQDTGGSGANVLTF. CDR3 coding DNA: TGCGCCAGCAGCCAAGATACAGGGGGCTCTGGGGCCAACGTCCTGACTTTC.

This chain uses TRBV6-1 with TRBJ1-4; D remains unclear. Trimming left V 1 base short and J 7 bases short, with 16 bases between. CDR3 length: 16 amino acids. The germline CDR1 and CDR2 sequences are MNHNS and SASEGT. CDR3 amino acids: CASSEGRAVTSEKLFF. The CDR3 region has the DNA TGTGCCAGCAGTGAAGGGAGGGCAGTGACCAGTGAAAAACTGTTTTTT.

This chain uses TRBV6-5 with TRBJ2-2; no definite D call. This CDR3 has 13 amino acids. V gave up 2 bases and J gave up 6 bases, with 7 bases separating them. CDR1 and CDR2 (germline): MNHEY, SVGAGI. The CDR3 bases are TGTGCCAGCAGTTACATAGCCCCCGGGGAGCTGTTTTTT. It codes for CASSYIAPGELFF.

The chain has TRBV2 and TRBJ2-7; tentative D call: TRBD1 (6 bases). Germline CDR1 SNHLY, CDR2 FYNNEI. CDR3 size: 14 residues. V lost 6 bases and J 2 bases, leaving 14 bases between the germline ends. The DNA for the CDR3 is TGTGCCAGCAGGGCCATCAGGGACACCTACGAGCAGTACTTC. Its protein product is CASRAIRDTYEQYF.

In its sample, this clone was seen once. The gene calls are TRBV5-1 and TRBJ1-1; the D is unclear. Germline V gives CDR1 SGHRS, CDR2 YFSETQ. The CDR3 sequence is 13 residues long. V lost 5 bases, J lost 8 bases, and 16 bases lay in between. CDR3 residues: CASRRPGYEEAFF. CDR3 DNA: TGCGCCAGCAGACGTCCCGGGTATGAGGAAGCTTTCTTT.

J is TRBJ2-7 and V is TRBV28; weak D call: TRBD2 (6 bases). Trimming pared 3 bases from V and 4 bases from J, leaving 10 bases between. The length of the CDR3 is 13 residues. Germline V gene sequence: CDR1 MDHEN, CDR2 SYDVKM. CDR3 sequence: CASSLPGSYEQYF. The CDR3 bases are TGTGCCAGCAGTTTGCCCGGGAGTTACGAGCAGTACTTC.

The CDR3 protein is CASSATGKGGNEQFF. The CDR3 DNA sequence: TGTGCCAGCTCAGCTACAGGGAAGGGTGGCAATGAGCAGTTCTTC. This rearrangement joins TRBV18 to TRBJ2-1; maybe TRBD1 (6 bases). Germline CDR1 is KGHSH and CDR2 is LQKENI. V was clipped by 5 bases and J by 6 bases, with 17 bases between them. The CDR3 has 15 amino acids.

This rearrangement joins TRBV5-6 to TRBJ1-2; 7 bases are shared with TRBD1. V dropped 4 bases and J dropped 4; count of bases not matched to a gene: 10. Germline V CDR1 and CDR2: SGHDT, YYEEEE. CDR3 length: 15 amino acids. The CDR3 protein is CASSGTGERGYGYTF. The CDR3 DNA sequence: TGTGCCAGCAGCGGAACAGGGGAAAGAGGCTATGGCTACACCTTC.

The chain carries TRBV6-5 and TRBJ1-2; the match to TRBD1 covers 10 bases. The V and J ends lost 6 bases and 3 bases, in that order; junction bases with no gene match: 1. The CDR3 has 13 residues. The germline CDR1 and CDR2 sequences are MNHEY and SVGAGI. The CDR3 DNA reads TGTGCCAGCAGGGGGACAGGGGACTATGGCTACACCTTC. Translation gives CASRGTGDYGYTF.

This clone has only one observation. The chain links TRBV6-1 to TRBJ1-2; TRBD1 might be the D (6 bases). Germline V lookup: CDR1 MNHNS, CDR2 SASEGT. The length of the CDR3 is 14 residues. V lost 8 bases to trimming and J lost 6 bases, with 19 bases between them. For the CDR3, the DNA is TGTGCCAGCGAACACACAGGGACGGCGGATGGCTACACCTTC. This gives the protein CASEHTGTADGYTF.

This clone was seen a handful of times. The chain combines TRBV2 with TRBJ1-1, with 7 bases aligning to TRBD1. Germline V gene lookup returns CDR1 SNHLY and CDR2 FYNNEI. With V trimmed by 5 bases and J by 4 bases, 10 bases remained unmatched. The CDR3 consists of 15 residues. CDR3 sequence reads: CASSPGQTTGTEAFF. As DNA, the CDR3 is TGTGCCAGCAGTCCGGGACAGACAACTGGCACTGAAGCTTTCTTT.

The rearrangement links TRBV4-3 to TRBJ1-1; 7 bases map to TRBD1. Germline-derived CDR1 and CDR2 are LGHNA and YSLEER. The V gene end was trimmed by 1 base and the J gene end by 1 base; junction bases not matched to a gene: 0. CDR3 length equals 14 residues. CDR3 nucleotides: TGCGCCAGCAGCCAAGGACAGGGGAACACTGAAGCTTTCTTT. Its translation: CASSQGQGNTEAFF.

Note on this clone: The conserved final phenylalanine or tryptophan is absent from the CDR3, which likely points to a read error. It is unclear where the CDR3 begins or ends on the DNA, so no DNA is shown, and the CDR3 is as TCRdb lists it. V is TRBV10-3 and J is TRBJ1-5; the table's D call TRBD1 went unverified against the DNA. The CDR3 region is 14 residues in length, termini included. Germline V CDR1 and CDR2: ENHRY, SYGVKD. This chain's CDR3 is CAISSCLVGTATRD.

J is TRBJ1-5 and V is TRBV7-9, with TRBD1 matching over 7 bases. Unmatched junction bases numbered 4, after V lost 4 bases and J lost 7 bases. Germline CDR1 reads SEHNR; CDR2 reads FQNEAQ (reference sequence). This CDR3 has 13 amino acids. The CDR3 coding sequence is TGTGCCAGCAGCTCGACAGGGTACCAGCCCCAGCATTTT. Protein product: CASSSTGYQPQHF.

The V gene is TRBV15, the J gene TRBJ2-7, with 7 bases lining up with TRBD2. This CDR3 region has 15 residues. Germline loops: CDR1 LNHNV, CDR2 YYDKDF (reference sequence). With 3 bases clipped from V and 0 bases from J, the junction kept 5 bases outside the gene matches. CDR3 coding DNA: TGTGCCACCAGCAGGGGGGAGGGTAGCTCCTACGAGCAGTACTTC. Its protein is CATSRGEGSSYEQYF. The entire variable domain, with the rest obtained from reference TRBV15 and TRBJ2-7, is as follows: DAMVIQNPRYQVTQFGKPVTLSCSQTLNHNVMYWYQQKSSQAPKLLFHYYDKDFNNEADTPDNFQSRRPNTSFCFLDIRSPGLGDTAMYLCATSRGEGSSYEQYFGPGTRLTVT.

J is TRBJ1-1 and V is TRBV6-6; a weak D match, TRBD1 (5 bases). Trimming removed 1 base at V and 1 base at J, with 13 bases between. Germline V lookup: CDR1 MNHNY, CDR2 SVGAGI (reference sequence). The CDR3 is 16 residues long. The CDR3 loop reads CASSYFQGFKNTEAFF. The DNA for the CDR3 is TGTGCCAGCAGTTACTTCCAGGGTTTTAAGAACACTGAAGCTTTCTTT.

The chain combines TRBV4-1 with TRBJ2-7; D unclear. The germline V and J ends were trimmed by 0 bases and 0 bases, with 9 bases remaining between them. The CDR3 runs 15 residues. Germline loops: CDR1 MGHRA, CDR2 YSYEKL. CDR3 bases: TGCGCCAGCAGCCAAGAAGCAAGGAGCTCCTACGAGCAGTACTTC. Protein: CASSQEARSSYEQYF.

This sequence joins TRBV5-4 and TRBJ2-2; TRBD2 is a possible D gene (7 bases). V was clipped by 4 bases and J by 4 bases, with 20 bases between them. In germline, CDR1 is SGHNT, CDR2 YYREEE (reference sequence). The CDR3 runs 17 residues. Here the CDR3 DNA reads TGTGCCAGCAGCCCCGGACTAGGGGGAGTTATCACCGGGGAGCTGTTTTTT. It is translated as CASSPGLGGVITGELFF.